This entry features one TCR beta chain sequence. The target antigen is unknown. This sample was included in a study of cytomegalovirus exposure and HLA in healthy donors. The study's findings and limits: The study flagged some 180 TCR beta chains as cytomegalovirus-associated. In the 120 validation repertoires, approximately 94% of cluster scores exceeded 0, per a later analysis.

Profiled with immunoSEQ multiplex PCR; TCRdb holds only in-frame clones, not every one. This table has 160,000 or so clones, 88% appearing once. With 0 bases removed from V and 3 bases from J, the gap between germline ends came to 7 bases. The CDR3 totals 13 residues. Germline assignment: CDR1 SGHDT and CDR2 YYEEEE. A roughly 120-subject validation cohort, separate from the roughly 670-subject first cohort, supplied the donors. This clonotype originated in a man aged 18 to 29 in good health and CMV-seronegative. The chain employs TRBV5-6 and TRBJ2-7; D is ambiguous. The sequencing sample was made of PBMCs. DNA of the CDR3: TGTGCCAGCAGCTTGGTACAGAGCTACGAGCAGTACTTC. This codes for CASSLVQSYEQYF.